This passage covers 22 T cell receptor beta chains from one sample sequenced in a study of cytomegalovirus exposure and HLA in healthy donors. Primers included in the PCR were 60 Vbeta and 13 Jbeta primers. Clones were read by immunoSEQ multiplex PCR, and TCRdb kept only the in-frame ones, dropping some. The table has almost 200,000 clones, around 79% seen once. Material for sequencing was PBMCs. The receptors come from a male donor in good health and CMV-seropositive.

J is TRBJ2-2 and V is TRBV18; D possibly corresponds to TRBD2 (6 bases). The V end was cut by 0 bases, the J end by 7 bases, with 12 bases between. CDR1 and CDR2 (germline): KGHSH, LQKENI. The CDR3 loop spans 15 amino acids. This chain's CDR3 is CASSPPRLGLGELFF. DNA of the CDR3: TGTGCCAGCTCACCACCGAGACTAGGCCTCGGGGAGCTGTTTTTT.

This chain uses TRBV5-4 with TRBJ2-3; 8 bases fit TRBD2. Trimming cost V 6 bases and J 6 bases; bases outside gene matches: 15. Per germline, CDR1 SGHNT and CDR2 YYREEE (reference sequence). The CDR3 sequence is 16 residues long. The CDR3 spells CASINLIAGHGDTQYF. CDR3 sequence (DNA): TGTGCCAGCATCAACCTTATAGCGGGGCACGGCGATACGCAGTATTTT.

To note about this clone: At one end, the junction sequence differs from germline, possibly due to a read error. This rearrangement joins TRBV9 to TRBJ2-2; TRBD2 aligns across 16 bases. The germline gives CDR1 SGDLS, CDR2 YYNGEE. The CDR3 sequence is 17 residues long. The chain's CDR3 is CASRGLAGGPDTGEPFF. The CDR3 DNA follows: TGTGCCAGCAGGGGACTAGCGGGAGGGCCAGACACCGGGGAGCCGTTTTTT. Variable domain in full (rest from reference TRBV9 and TRBJ2-2): DSGVTQTPKHLITATGQRVTLRCSPRSGDLSVYWYQQSLDQGLQFLIQYYNGEERAKGNILERFSAQQFPDLHSELNLSSLELGDSALYFCASRGLAGGPDTGEPFFGEGSRLTVL.

The chain joins TRBV5-1 to TRBJ2-2; 7 bases are a match to TRBD1. V lost 3 bases, J lost 5 bases, and 4 bases stayed unmatched. The CDR3 consists of 14 residues. Germline V CDR1 and CDR2: SGHRS, YFSETQ. The CDR3 here is CASSSGGGTGELFF. CDR3 nucleotide sequence: TGCGCCAGCAGCTCAGGGGGTGGTACCGGGGAGCTGTTTTTT.

V is TRBV6-5 and J is TRBJ2-7, with 7 bases lining up with TRBD1. The CDR3 spans 13 residues. Trimming took 8 bases from V and 2 from J; bases not matched to a gene: 6. Germline V gene data show CDR1 as MNHEY and CDR2 as SVGAGI. CDR3 sequence reads: CASLPGQPYEQYF. Written as DNA, the CDR3 is TGTGCCAGCCTCCCGGGACAGCCCTACGAGCAGTACTTC.

There are a few counts of this clone. The genes are TRBV6-1 and TRBJ2-1; TRBD2 agrees at 11 bases. The V gene's germline CDR1 is MNHNS and CDR2 SASEGT. This CDR3 is 17 amino acids long. Trimming removed 1 base from V and 2 bases from J; junction bases left unmatched: 4. In nucleotides, the CDR3 is TGTGCCAGCAGTGAAGAACTAGCGGGAGTTCCCTACAATGAGCAGTTCTTC. This translates into CASSEELAGVPYNEQFF.

To note about this clone: Other DNA sequences in the sample encode the same CDR3. The genes are TRBV5-1 and TRBJ2-3, with a weak D call TRBD2 (7 bases). Trimming pared 4 bases from V and 4 bases from J, leaving 19 bases between. Germline V lookup: CDR1 SGHRS, CDR2 YFSETQ. The CDR3 extends over 16 amino acids. In nucleotides, the CDR3 is TGCGCCAGCAGCAGCAAACAGGGAGGGATAGCAGATACGCAGTATTTT. This codes for CASSSKQGGIADTQYF.

The rearrangement links TRBV6-5 to TRBJ2-7, with D perhaps matching TRBD2 (6 bases). The CDR3 extends over 15 amino acids. Per germline, CDR1 MNHEY and CDR2 SVGAGI. V dropped 7 bases and J dropped 1 base, with 17 bases sitting between them. CDR3 sequence (DNA): TGTGCCAGCATTGGAGGGTCCTCCGGATCCTACGAGCAGTACTTC. Its protein product is CASIGGSSGSYEQYF.

The rearrangement uses TRBV7-9 and TRBJ1-4; the D gene is possibly TRBD1 (6 bases). The CDR3 is 16 residues long. Trimming took off 1 base at V and 8 bases at J, with 17 bases between the two ends. Germline assignment: CDR1 SEHNR and CDR2 FQNEAQ (reference sequence). CDR3 region: CASSLGRGKEGEKLFF. CDR3 bases: TGTGCCAGCAGCTTAGGCAGGGGCAAGGAAGGGGAAAAACTGTTTTTT.

V and J are TRBV6-5 and TRBJ1-2, with D perhaps TRBD1 (6 bases). Trimming took 10 bases from V and 3 from J, leaving 18 bases between them. The CDR3 contains 14 residues. CDR1 MNHEY and CDR2 SVGAGI come from the germline V gene. CDR3 bases: TGTGCCATCAAGGCGGGGGGCGCGGACTATGGCTACACCTTC. Its translation: CAIKAGGADYGYTF.

J is TRBJ2-1 and V is TRBV7-2, with 8 bases fitting TRBD2. The J segment lost 4 bases and the V segment lost 5 bases, leaving 4 bases of the junction unmatched. This CDR3 has 14 residues. From germline, CDR1 is SGHTA and CDR2 FQGNSA. The CDR3 loop reads CASSRAGGYNEQFF. The CDR3 DNA reads TGTGCCAGCAGCCGTGCGGGGGGTTACAATGAGCAGTTCTTC. Drawing the rest from reference TRBV7-2 and TRBJ2-1, the complete variable domain is GAGVSQSPSNKVTEKGKDVELRCDPISGHTALYWYRQSLGQGLEFLIYFQGNSAPDKSGLPSDRFSAERTGGSVSTLTIQRTQQEDSAVYLCASSRAGGYNEQFFGPGTRLTVL.

This clone was detected only a few times. The chain uses TRBV9 and TRBJ2-5, with 8 bases fitting TRBD2. The ends lost 4 bases at V and 1 base at J; junction bases unmatched: 3. The CDR3 loop spans 14 amino acids. Germline values: CDR1 SGDLS, CDR2 YYNGEE. In DNA, the CDR3 is TGTGCCAGCAGCCCAAGCGGGAGCCAAGAGACCCAGTACTTC. This codes for CASSPSGSQETQYF.

The chain recombines TRBV29-1 with TRBJ1-2; maybe TRBD1 (5 bases). CDR1 is SQVTM, CDR2 ANQGSEA, per germline. V was cut by 0 bases and J by 4 bases, with 18 bases left in between. The CDR3 extends over 16 amino acids. Here the CDR3 reads CSVEDQGAKDPYGYTF. The CDR3 coding sequence is TGCAGCGTTGAAGATCAAGGGGCGAAAGATCCCTATGGCTACACCTTC.

The V gene is TRBV28, the J gene TRBJ2-7, with 10 bases fitting TRBD2. Germline CDR1 MDHEN, CDR2 SYDVKM. The CDR3 covers 13 residues. The V and J ends lost 8 bases and 8 bases, in that order; junction bases with no gene match: 9. CDR3 region: CASFLRTSGKQYF. The DNA for the CDR3 is TGTGCCAGCTTTCTCCGGACTAGCGGAAAGCAGTACTTC.

The V and J genes are TRBV9 and TRBJ2-5, with D tentatively TRBD1 (5 bases). The DNA end favors TRBJ2-7, so the J call may be wrong. The length of the CDR3 is 14 residues. Germline V gene data show CDR1 as SGDLS and CDR2 as YYNGEE. The CDR3 DNA reads TGTGCCAGCAGCGTAGCAGGGCGGTCCTACGAGCAGTACTTC. It is translated as CASSVAGRSYEQYF.

The genes are TRBV6-4 and TRBJ2-3; 8 bases match TRBD1. Per germline, CDR1 MRHNA and CDR2 SNTAGT. V lost 4 bases, J lost 1 base, and 1 base stayed unmatched. CDR3 size: 14 residues. DNA for the CDR3: TGTGCCAGCAGTGTACAGGGGGGCACAGATACGCAGTATTTT. The encoded protein is CASSVQGGTDTQYF.

This clone appeared once. The V and J genes are TRBV7-9 and TRBJ1-4; a possible D gene is TRBD1 (5 bases). The V end lost 2 bases, the J end lost 6 bases, and 16 bases lay between the germline ends. Germline assignment: CDR1 SEHNR and CDR2 FQNEAQ (reference sequence). This CDR3 is 16 amino acids long. As DNA, the CDR3 is TGTGCCAGCAGCTTATTGCGGACAACCAGGGATGAAAAACTGTTTTTT. Protein: CASSLLRTTRDEKLFF.

This clone was detected only once. The chain couples TRBV5-1 to TRBJ2-4, with 8 bases that match TRBD1. This CDR3 has 13 amino acids. The V gene end was trimmed by 4 bases and the J gene end by 8 bases; junction bases not matched to a gene: 5. Germline V CDR1 and CDR2: SGHRS, YFSETQ. CDR3 sequence reads: CASSQQGGDIQYF. CDR3 sequence (DNA): TGCGCCAGCAGCCAACAGGGGGGAGACATTCAGTACTTC.

With regard to this clone: An end of the junction does not agree with germline; a read error may underlie this. The V and J genes are TRBV7-9 and TRBJ1-2, with TRBD1 identical over 8 bases. The CDR3 sequence is 17 residues long. Per germline, CDR1 SEHNR and CDR2 FQNEAQ (reference sequence). The CDR3 DNA reads as TGTTCCAGCAGCTTAGACCATTTGGACAGGGACAACTATGGCTACACCTTC. The encoded protein is CSSSLDHLDRDNYGYTF.

This rearrangement joins TRBV4-1 to TRBJ1-1; possible D gene TRBD1, 5 bases. Per the germline V gene, CDR1 is MGHRA and CDR2 is YSYEKL. There are 15 residues in the CDR3. The V gene lost 4 bases and the J gene lost 0 bases, with 12 bases spanning the gap. The CDR3 region has the DNA TGCGCCAGCAGCCGCGAGACAGTGATGAACACTGAAGCTTTCTTT. This translates into CASSRETVMNTEAFF.

The V gene is TRBV2, the J gene TRBJ2-7, with D perhaps TRBD1 (6 bases). V gave up 6 bases and J gave up 2 bases, with 14 bases separating them. This CDR3 is built from 14 residues. Germline-derived CDR1 and CDR2 are SNHLY and FYNNEI. CDR3 sequence: CASRGDRLPYEQYF. CDR3 coding DNA: TGTGCCAGCAGGGGAGACAGGCTACCCTACGAGCAGTACTTC.

The V gene is TRBV5-8, the J gene TRBJ1-2; no clear D gene. Germline CDR1 reads SGHTS; CDR2 reads YDEGEE. Trimming pared 5 bases from V and 8 bases from J, leaving 10 bases between. The CDR3 contains 11 residues. The DNA of the CDR3 is TGTGCCAGCAGGGTTGGCTCCGGCTACACCTTC. As protein: CASRVGSGYTF.